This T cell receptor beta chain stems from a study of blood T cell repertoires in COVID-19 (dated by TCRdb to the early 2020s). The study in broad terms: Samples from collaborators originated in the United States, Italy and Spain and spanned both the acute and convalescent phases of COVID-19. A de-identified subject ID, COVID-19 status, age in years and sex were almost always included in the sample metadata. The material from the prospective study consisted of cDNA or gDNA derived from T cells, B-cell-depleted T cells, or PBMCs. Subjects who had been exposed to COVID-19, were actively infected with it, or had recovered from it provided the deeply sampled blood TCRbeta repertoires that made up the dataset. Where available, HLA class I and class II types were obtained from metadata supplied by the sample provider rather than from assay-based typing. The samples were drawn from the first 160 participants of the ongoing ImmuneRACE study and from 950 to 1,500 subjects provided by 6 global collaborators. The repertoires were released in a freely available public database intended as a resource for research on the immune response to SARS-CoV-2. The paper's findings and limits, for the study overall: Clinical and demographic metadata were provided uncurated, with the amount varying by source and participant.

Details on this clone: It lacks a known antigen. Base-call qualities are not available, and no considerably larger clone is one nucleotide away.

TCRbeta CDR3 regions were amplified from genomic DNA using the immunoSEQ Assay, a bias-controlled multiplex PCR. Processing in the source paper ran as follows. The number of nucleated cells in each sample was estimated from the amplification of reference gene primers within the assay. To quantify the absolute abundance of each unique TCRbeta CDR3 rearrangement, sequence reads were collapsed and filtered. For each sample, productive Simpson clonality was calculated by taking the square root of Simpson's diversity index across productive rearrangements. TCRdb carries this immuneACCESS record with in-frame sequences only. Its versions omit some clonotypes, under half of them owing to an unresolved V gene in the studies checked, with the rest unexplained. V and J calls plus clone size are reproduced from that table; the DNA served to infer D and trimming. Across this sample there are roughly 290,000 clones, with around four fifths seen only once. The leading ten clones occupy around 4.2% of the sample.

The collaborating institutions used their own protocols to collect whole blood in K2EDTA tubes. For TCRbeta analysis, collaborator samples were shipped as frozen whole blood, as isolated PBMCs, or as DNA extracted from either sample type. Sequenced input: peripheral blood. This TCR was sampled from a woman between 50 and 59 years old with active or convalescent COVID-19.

In nucleotides, the sequence is TGTGCCAGCAGTTACTCCTCGACAGGGAGCTCCTACGAGCAGTACTTC. It translates to CASSYSSTGSSYEQYF. The chain employs TRBV6-5 and TRBJ2-7, and TRBD1 aligns with 7 junction nucleotides. There are 16 amino acids in the CDR3, from cysteine to phenylalanine inclusive. CDR3 DNA is the only sequence kept; it has 48 bases, read in frame from the first base. CDR1 and CDR2 are drawn from the germline V gene: MNHEY, SVGAGI. Trimmed from V: 0 bases; trimmed from J: 0 bases; junction bases lacking a gene match: 5.